This TCR beta chain was found in a study of blood T cell repertoires in COVID-19. Here immunoSEQ multiplex PCR was the method, and the copy in TCRdb shows in-frame clones only, minus some. The data hold fewer than 60,000 clones, with about 89% observed a single time. The CDR3 consists of 15 residues. Germline loops: CDR1 SGHVS, CDR2 FQNEAQ. Losses at the gene ends were 5 bases for V and 7 bases for J; bases not matched to a gene: 12. The chain joins TRBV7-8 to TRBJ1-2, with 8 bases identical to TRBD1. The receptor's source is a human donor in a cohort sampled during active COVID-19. Material: peripheral blood. Written as DNA, the CDR3 is TGTGCCAGCAGCCCTGACAGCGACAGGGGACGTGGCTACACCTTC. Its protein product is CASSPDSDRGRGYTF. Full variable domain (missing parts from reference TRBV7-8 and TRBJ1-2): GAGVSQSPRYKVAKRGQDVALRCDPISGHVSLFWYQQALGQGPEFLTYFQNEAQLDKSGLPSDRFFAERPEGSVSTLKIQRTQQEDSAVYLCASSPDSDRGRGYTFGSGTRLTVV.